These 21 T cell receptor beta chains were sequenced from one sample in a study of blood T cell repertoires in COVID-19. Produced via immunoSEQ multiplex PCR; TCRdb's table is partial and in-frame only. This sample has 200,000 or so clones, with around 89% found just once. The sample consisted of PBMCs or T cells enriched from blood (not recorded which). Every receptor here comes from a young woman who had recovered from COVID-19.

The V gene is TRBV9, the J gene TRBJ1-4, with 9 positions matching TRBD1. This CDR3 spans 15 amino acids. The V and J ends lost 5 bases and 6 bases, in that order; junction bases with no gene match: 8. The germline CDR1 and CDR2 sequences are SGDLS and YYNGEE. CDR3 amino acids: CASSELGTGYEKLFF. CDR3 in DNA: TGTGCCAGCAGTGAACTCGGGACAGGGTATGAAAAACTGTTTTTT.

V and J are TRBV7-9 and TRBJ1-1; 10 bases map to TRBD1. The ends lost 9 bases at V and 4 bases at J; junction bases unmatched: 8. The germline gives CDR1 SEHNR, CDR2 FQNEAQ (reference sequence). CDR3 length: 14 amino acids. The CDR3 reads CASTGTGEGTEAFF. In DNA, the CDR3 is TGTGCCAGTACCGGGACAGGGGAAGGCACTGAAGCTTTCTTT.

The chain recombines TRBV7-3 with TRBJ1-3; D might be TRBD1 (6 bases). The CDR3 spans 15 residues. Germline CDR1 SGHTA, CDR2 FQGTGA. V dropped 5 bases and J dropped 6 bases, with 17 bases sitting between them. Written as DNA, the CDR3 is TGTGCCAGCAGCCAGGATCCACAGGGTGTAAACACCATATATTTT. Translating gives CASSQDPQGVNTIYF. Variable domain in full (rest from reference TRBV7-3 and TRBJ1-3): GAGVSQTPSNKVTEKGKYVELRCDPISGHTALYWYRQSLGQGPEFLIYFQGTGAADDSGLPNDRFFAVRPEGSVSTLKIQRTERGDSAVYLCASSQDPQGVNTIYFGEGSWLTVV.

The gene calls are TRBV11-2 and TRBJ1-5, with 10 bases aligning to TRBD1. The trim removed 5 bases at V and 5 bases at J, leaving 6 bases unmatched. Germline CDR1 is SGHAT and CDR2 is FQNNGV. The CDR3 is 15 residues long. The CDR3 here is CASSRGGQGHQPQHF. CDR3 DNA: TGTGCCAGCAGCCGCGGGGGACAGGGGCATCAGCCCCAGCATTTT.

On this clone: Other DNA variants within this sample encode the same CDR3. The chain has TRBV7-8 and TRBJ1-2; perhaps TRBD1 as D (6 bases). The length of the CDR3 is 13 residues. V shed 5 bases and J shed 2 bases, with 9 bases lying between them. Germline CDR1 SGHVS, CDR2 FQNEAQ. The CDR3 region is CASSPDRNYGYTF. CDR3 DNA sequence: TGTGCCAGCAGCCCAGACAGGAACTATGGCTACACCTTC. Filled out from reference TRBV7-8 and TRBJ1-2, the complete variable domain reads GAGVSQSPRYKVAKRGQDVALRCDPISGHVSLFWYQQALGQGPEFLTYFQNEAQLDKSGLPSDRFFAERPEGSVSTLKIQRTQQEDSAVYLCASSPDRNYGYTFGSGTRLTVV.

The chain couples TRBV6-5 to TRBJ1-1; TRBD1 might be the D (6 bases). Germline-derived CDR1 and CDR2 are MNHEY and SVGAGI. The CDR3 is made up of 15 amino acids. V lost 7 bases, J lost 6 bases, and 21 bases lay in between. CDR3 DNA sequence: TGTGCCAGCATTGTTGTCGTTGACAGGTACCCTGAAGCTTTCTTT. Encoded protein: CASIVVVDRYPEAFF.

DNA for the CDR3: TGTGCCAGTAGTATGAATACGGGACTAGGCTACAATGAGCAGTTCTTC. It is translated as CASSMNTGLGYNEQFF. V usage is TRBV19 and J usage is TRBJ2-1; 8 nucleotides line up with TRBD2. CDR3 size: 16 residues. Germline V gene lookup returns CDR1 LNHDA and CDR2 SQIVND (reference sequence). Trimming at V came to 3 bases and at J to 3 bases, leaving 7 bases not matched to a gene.

V usage is TRBV6-1 and J usage is TRBJ1-2, with D unclear. V was pared by 1 base and J by 4 bases, with 10 bases between. The CDR3 consists of 14 residues. From germline, CDR1 is MNHNS and CDR2 SASEGT. The CDR3 spells CASSEVRVIYGYTF. In DNA form, the CDR3 reads TGTGCCAGCAGTGAAGTGAGGGTTATCTATGGCTACACCTTC.

The chain recombines TRBV6-5 with TRBJ1-6; TRBD1 aligns across 7 bases. J lost 6 bases, V lost 6 bases, and 8 bases had no gene match. Germline V CDR1 and CDR2: MNHEY, SVGAGI. The CDR3 contains 15 residues. This CDR3 reads CASSPLGQVNSPLHF. The CDR3 DNA is TGTGCCAGCAGCCCCTTAGGACAGGTTAATTCACCCCTCCACTTT.

The chain links TRBV5-1 to TRBJ1-4; TRBD1 agrees at 7 bases. Germline CDR1 SGHRS, CDR2 YFSETQ. CDR3 length: 17 residues. V was pared by 3 bases and J by 0 bases, with 8 bases of the junction left unmatched. Here the CDR3 reads CASSSGQSVATNEKLFF. The CDR3 bases are TGCGCCAGCAGCTCGGGACAGTCCGTTGCAACTAATGAAAAACTGTTTTTT.

This chain joins TRBV7-3 and TRBJ2-1; TRBD2 is a possible D gene (7 bases). The CDR3 runs 17 residues. Germline assignment: CDR1 SGHTA and CDR2 FQGTGA. The germline V and J ends were trimmed by 0 bases and 6 bases, with 18 bases remaining between them. CDR3 amino acids: CASSLTVGRGPLNEQFF. CDR3 DNA sequence: TGTGCCAGCAGCTTAACAGTAGGGCGGGGGCCCCTCAATGAGCAGTTCTTC.

The chain joins TRBV9 to TRBJ2-4; TRBD1 aligns across 10 bases. Per germline, CDR1 SGDLS and CDR2 YYNGEE. The junction had 7 bases not matched to a gene; V was cut back by 4 bases and J by 3 bases. The CDR3 is 16 residues long. CDR3 sequence reads: CASSYGQGEGKNIQYF. In DNA, the CDR3 is TGTGCCAGCAGCTACGGACAGGGGGAAGGCAAAAACATTCAGTACTTC. Combining the CDR3 with reference TRBV9 and TRBJ2-4 gives the whole variable domain DSGVTQTPKHLITATGQRVTLRCSPRSGDLSVYWYQQSLDQGLQFLIQYYNGEERAKGNILERFSAQQFPDLHSELNLSSLELGDSALYFCASSYGQGEGKNIQYFGAGTRLSVL.

The rearrangement joins TRBV7-9 to TRBJ1-1, with D possibly TRBD1 on 5 matching bases. The CDR3 spans 14 residues. V was clipped by 5 bases and J by 2 bases, with 12 bases between them. Germline CDR1 reads SEHNR; CDR2 reads FQNEAQ (reference sequence). CDR3 bases: TGTGCCAGCAGCCCGAGACAGCAAAACACTGAAGCTTTCTTT. Amino acids: CASSPRQQNTEAFF.

The gene calls are TRBV12-3 or TRBV12-4 and TRBJ1-1, with D unclear. V shed 7 bases and J shed 6 bases, with 12 bases lying between them. The CDR3 runs to 12 residues. CDR3 sequence (DNA): TGTGCCAGCACCCCACCTATATCTGAAGCTTTCTTT. It encodes CASTPPISEAFF.

The chain carries TRBV4-3 and TRBJ1-1; D uncertain. CDR3 size: 13 residues. V lost 1 base and J lost 7, with 10 bases in between. Germline-derived CDR1 and CDR2 are LGHNA and YSLEER. The CDR3 DNA reads TGCGCCAGCAGCCAAGGAGGAAGTGATGAAGCTTTCTTT. Encoded protein: CASSQGGSDEAFF.

V gene TRBV4-1 combines with J gene TRBJ1-4, with 9 bases matching TRBD1. Trimming took 4 bases from V and 10 from J; bases not matched to a gene: 7. Germline V lookup: CDR1 MGHRA, CDR2 YSYEKL. The CDR3 is 14 amino acids. The CDR3 DNA sequence: TGCGCCAGCAGCCCGGGACAGGGATCGAGAAAACTGTTTTTT. Translation gives CASSPGQGSRKLFF.

The chain is built from TRBV6-5 and TRBJ1-5, with D possibly being TRBD1 (5 bases). The ends were cut back, 4 bases at V and 4 bases at J, with 11 bases in the middle. The CDR3 is 14 residues long. Germline-derived CDR1 and CDR2 are MNHEY and SVGAGI. Written as DNA, the CDR3 is TGTGCCAGCAGTTCAGGACGGGGGAATCAGCCCCAGCATTTT. Translation gives CASSSGRGNQPQHF.

In its sample, this clone was seen once. V is TRBV4-1 and J is TRBJ2-3; D gene unclear. Trimming left V 1 base short and J 3 bases short, with 5 bases between. Germline V CDR1 and CDR2: MGHRA, YSYEKL. This CDR3 contains 13 residues. The chain's CDR3 is CASSQVYTDTQYF. The DNA of the CDR3 is TGCGCCAGCAGCCAAGTTTATACAGATACGCAGTATTTT.

A word on this clone: Other DNA sequences in this sample translate to the same CDR3. J is TRBJ2-7 and V is TRBV7-9; D not certain. CDR1 SEHNR and CDR2 FQNEAQ come from the germline V gene (reference sequence). There are 11 residues in the CDR3. Trimming removed 5 bases from V and 4 bases from J, with 6 bases in between. This chain's CDR3 is CASSPQYEQYF. For the CDR3, the DNA is TGTGCCAGCAGCCCCCAATACGAGCAGTACTTC.

The chain joins TRBV5-1 to TRBJ2-6, with 10 bases that match TRBD1. From germline, CDR1 is SGHRS and CDR2 YFSETQ. V gave up 1 base and J gave up 0 bases; unmatched junction bases: 10. This CDR3 comprises 20 residues. The CDR3 DNA is TGCGCCAGCAGCTTGATGACAGGGACAGGGGACCGCTCTGGGGCCAACGTCCTGACTTTC. It translates to CASSLMTGTGDRSGANVLTF.

A word on this clone: The sample contains more than one DNA sequence encoding this CDR3. The J gene is TRBJ2-2, the V gene TRBV5-1; 10 bases are shared with TRBD2. Germline V gene data show CDR1 as SGHRS and CDR2 as YFSETQ. V trimming: 0 bases; J trimming: 1 base; junction bases outside the gene matches: 0. The CDR3 extends over 16 amino acids. The CDR3 DNA follows: TGCGCCAGCAGCTTGGGACTAGCGGGGAACACCGGGGAGCTGTTTTTT. Its protein is CASSLGLAGNTGELFF.